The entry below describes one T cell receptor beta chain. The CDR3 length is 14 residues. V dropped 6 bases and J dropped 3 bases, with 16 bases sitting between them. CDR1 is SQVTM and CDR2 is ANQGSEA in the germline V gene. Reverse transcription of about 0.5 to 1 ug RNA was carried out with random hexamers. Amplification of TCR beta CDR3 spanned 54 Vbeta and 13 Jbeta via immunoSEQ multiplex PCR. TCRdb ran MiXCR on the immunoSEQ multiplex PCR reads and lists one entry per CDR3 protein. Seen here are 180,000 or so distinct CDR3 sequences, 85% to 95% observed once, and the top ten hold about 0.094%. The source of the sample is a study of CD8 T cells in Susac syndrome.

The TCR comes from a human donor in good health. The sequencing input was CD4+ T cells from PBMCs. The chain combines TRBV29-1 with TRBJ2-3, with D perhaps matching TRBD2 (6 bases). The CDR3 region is CSVWGGAETDTQYF. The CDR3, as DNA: TGCAGCGTATGGGGCGGGGCAGAGACAGATACGCAGTATTTT.